The rows below give T cell receptor beta chains drawn from one sample of a study of cytomegalovirus exposure and HLA in healthy donors. This table comes from immunoSEQ multiplex PCR, and its TCRdb copy is limited to in-frame clones, with some not included. The sample lists 150,000 to 200,000 clones, around nine tenths seen once, with over 9% in the top ten. Sequenced: PBMCs. The receptors here all came from a woman aged 18-29 years in good health and CMV-seropositive. Both conserved end residues are part of each CDR3. A D gene is named only where the DNA matches it firmly. The size entry is marked missing in some rows and otherwise reads once, few, many or a size class.

cdr3_nt cdr3_aa v_call d_call j_call clone_size
TGCGCCAGCTTTCGGGGGGCAGAAGATACCTACGAGCAGTACTTC CASFRGAEDTYEQYF TRBV5-1 . TRBJ2-7 .
TGTGCCAGCAGCCAAAGCAACGCCTCTCCCTATGGCTACACCTTC CASSQSNASPYGYTF TRBV14 . TRBJ1-2 once
TGTGCCAGCAGCCAGGGGAAAGCATATGGCTACACCTTC CASSQGKAYGYTF TRBV6-4 . TRBJ1-2 .
TGTGCCAGCAGCAATTGTAACAGGGGACACTACAATGAGCAGTTCTTC CASSNCNRGHYNEQFF TRBV21-1 . TRBJ2-1 .
TGCGCCAGCAGCTCGGGACAGGGAGCTGAAAAACTGTTTTTT CASSSGQGAEKLFF TRBV5-1 TRBD1 TRBJ1-4 .
TGTGCCAGCTCGCTGGGAGAAAGGGAGACCCAGTACTTC CASSLGERETQYF TRBV18 . TRBJ2-5 .
TGTGCCAGCAGCGTAGCAATGAACACTGAAGCTTTCTTT CASSVAMNTEAFF TRBV9 . TRBJ1-1 .
TGTGCCAGCAGTGAGGACAGGACAGGCAATCAGCCCCAGCATTTT CASSEDRTGNQPQHF TRBV2 TRBD1 TRBJ1-5 .
TGCGCCAGCAGCCCCGGGACTAGATGGACCGGGGAGCTGTTTTTT CASSPGTRWTGELFF TRBV5-1 TRBD2 TRBJ2-2 .
TGTGCCAGTAGACTACCGGGACAGTTCGGCAGAGATGGCTACACCTTC CASRLPGQFGRDGYTF TRBV19 TRBD1 TRBJ1-2 .
TGTGCCAGCAGTGATAACTGGAATGAGCAGTTCTTC CASSDNWNEQFF TRBV2 . TRBJ2-1 .
TGTGCCTGGAGGGACAGGGGGATTAGCACAGATACGCAGTATTTT CAWRDRGISTDTQYF TRBV30 TRBD1 TRBJ2-3 once
TGTGCCAGCAGCTCTAGCGGGAGTGGAGCGACGCAGTATTTT CASSSSGSGATQYF TRBV7-6 TRBD2 TRBJ2-3 .
TGTGCCAGCAGCCTATACACCGGGGAGCTGTTTTTT CASSLYTGELFF TRBV7-2 . TRBJ2-2 .
TGTGCCAGCAGCTTTTCTGCGGCAGGGGGCTACGAGCAGTACTTC CASSFSAAGGYEQYF TRBV11-2 TRBD1 TRBJ2-7 once
TGTGCCAGCAGCTTAGTTGCGGTGCTAGCGGGCCAAGAGACCCAGTACTTC CASSLVAVLAGQETQYF TRBV7-8 TRBD2 TRBJ2-5 .
TGTGCCAGCAGGAGCTACGAGCAGTACTTC CASRSYEQYF TRBV2 . TRBJ2-7 .
TGTGCCAGCAGCTTAGTTGGGACTAGCGGGAGTAGATCCTACAATGAGCAGTTCTTC CASSLVGTSGSRSYNEQFF TRBV13 TRBD2 TRBJ2-1 .
TGTGCCAGCAGCTCCAGACTAGCGGGAAGCTACGAGCAGTACTTC CASSSRLAGSYEQYF TRBV11-3 TRBD2 TRBJ2-7 once
TGTGCCAGCAGCCAAGAATCAGCGGCTAGCGGGAGGGCCGGAGAGCAGTTCTTC CASSQESAASGRAGEQFF TRBV4-2 TRBD2 TRBJ2-1 .
TGTGCCACCAGCAGAGATCACGCTAGCGGAAACCTCGAGCAGTACTTC CATSRDHASGNLEQYF TRBV15 TRBD2 TRBJ2-7 .
TGTGCCAGCAGCTTGTACAGGGGAAGGAGCAATCAGCCCCAGCATTTT CASSLYRGRSNQPQHF TRBV5-8 TRBD1 TRBJ1-5 .
TGTGCCAGTAACTGGGCTAACCTATACAATGAGCAGTTCTTC CASNWANLYNEQFF TRBV19 . TRBJ2-1 .
TGTGCCTGGAGTGTACAGTCCTACCGGGGTCAGCCCCAGCATTTT CAWSVQSYRGQPQHF TRBV30 . TRBJ1-5 .
TGTGCCTGGGAACAGGTTGGGGAGCAGTACTTC CAWEQVGEQYF TRBV30 . TRBJ2-7 .
TGTGCCAGCAGCCAACTCGGGACAGGGAAAGGGAATGAGCAGTTCTTC CASSQLGTGKGNEQFF TRBV14 TRBD1 TRBJ2-1 .
TGTGCCAGCAGCCCGTGGACTAGCGGGAGCTACGAGCAGTACTTC CASSPWTSGSYEQYF TRBV7-8 TRBD2 TRBJ2-7 .
TGTGCCAGTATCCTTGGAAACACCATATATTTT CASILGNTIYF TRBV19 . TRBJ1-3 .
TGTGCCAGCAGCTTAGCGGGGCAGGGGTCGGATGGCTACACCTTC CASSLAGQGSDGYTF TRBV7-2 . TRBJ1-2 .
TGCGCCAGCAGCTTGGTTGAGACTAGCGTAGTCACGGATACGCAGTATTTT CASSLVETSVVTDTQYF TRBV5-1 TRBD2 TRBJ2-3 .
TGTGCCAGTGGTATCGGGACTAGCGGGAGGTACGAGCAGTACTTC CASGIGTSGRYEQYF TRBV19 TRBD2 TRBJ2-7 .
TGCGCCAGCAGCTTGGTAGTTTTAAGCTCCTACAATGAGCAGTTCTTC CASSLVVLSSYNEQFF TRBV5-1 . TRBJ2-1 once
TGTGCCAGCTCACCAGTCCCTAGCTCCTACAATGAGCAGTTCTTC CASSPVPSSYNEQFF TRBV18 . TRBJ2-1 .
TGTGCCAGCAGCTTCGTCGCACAAACCGCTGGTAATGAGCAGTTCTTC CASSFVAQTAGNEQFF TRBV7-8 . TRBJ2-1 .
TGCGCCAGCAGCTTGCTAGCGGGAGATACCGGGGAGCTGTTTTTT CASSLLAGDTGELFF TRBV5-1 TRBD2 TRBJ2-2 .
TGTGCCAGCAGGGTACTAGTCCCAGAGACCCAGTACTTC CASRVLVPETQYF TRBV7-2 . TRBJ2-5 .
TGTGCCTGGAGTCTCCCGGGACAGGGGGCCTTAGATACGCAGTATTTT CAWSLPGQGALDTQYF TRBV30 TRBD1 TRBJ2-3 .
TGTGCCAGCAGCTGGGGCAGGGGCTACGAGCAGTACTTC CASSWGRGYEQYF TRBV27 . TRBJ2-7 .
TGTGCCAGCAACGGACAGGGCAGCGGCAATCAGCCCCAGCATTTT CASNGQGSGNQPQHF TRBV6-1 TRBD1 TRBJ1-5 .
TGTGCCATCAGTGCCGCCGGGACAGGATCGATCGAGCAGTACTTC CAISAAGTGSIEQYF TRBV10-3 TRBD1 TRBJ2-7 .